Listed here are 5 T cell receptor beta chains from one sample, sequenced in a study of blood T cell repertoires in COVID-19. The assay was immunoSEQ multiplex PCR, and TCRdb's table has in-frame clones only and misses some. The sample consists of a few hundred thousand clones, more than 85% of them appearing once. Material: PBMCs or T cells enriched from blood (not recorded which). All receptors derive from a woman younger than 45 who had recovered from COVID-19.

The gene calls are TRBV12-3 or TRBV12-4 and TRBJ2-2; D gene ambiguous. Trimming removed 10 bases at V and 6 bases at J, with 9 bases between. CDR3 size: 11 residues. This chain's CDR3 is CATLQAGELFF. The CDR3 coding sequence is TGTGCCACCCTCCAGGCCGGGGAGCTGTTTTTT.

DNA for the CDR3: TGTGCCAGCAGCTTGGGGACCGGGACAGGCCGGGAGACCCAGTACTTC. Translation gives CASSLGTGTGRETQYF. V and J are TRBV5-8 and TRBJ2-5; 8 positions match TRBD1. This CDR3 comprises 16 residues. Germline CDR1 SGHTS, CDR2 YDEGEE. V lost 0 bases and J lost 5; bases outside the gene matches: 9.

The chain employs TRBV5-8 and TRBJ1-4; the match to TRBD1 covers 11 bases. CDR3 length: 16 amino acids. The V gene's germline CDR1 is SGHTS and CDR2 YDEGEE. V shed 4 bases, J shed 7 bases, and the junction held 9 bases outside the gene matches. The CDR3 nucleotides are TGTGCCAGCAGCCAGGGGACAGGGGGTTCGGTTGAAAAACTGTTTTTT. Protein: CASSQGTGGSVEKLFF.

The J gene is TRBJ2-7, the V gene TRBV2; TRBD1 might be the D (6 bases). The CDR3 consists of 12 residues. Germline V lookup: CDR1 SNHLY, CDR2 FYNNEI. The CDR3 region is CAFGGSYYEQYF. CDR3 nucleotide sequence: TGTGCATTTGGGGGCTCCTACTACGAGCAGTACTTC.

Only one count was recorded for this clone. The chain combines TRBV28 with TRBJ1-3; 7 nucleotides align to TRBD1. Germline V gene data show CDR1 as MDHEN and CDR2 as SYDVKM. J gave up 0 bases and V 11 bases, and 7 bases lay outside the gene matches. This CDR3 is 14 amino acids long. CDR3 residues: CAAYRGLSGNTIYF. The DNA for the CDR3 is TGTGCCGCATACAGGGGACTCTCTGGAAACACCATATATTTT. Supplemented by reference TRBV28 and TRBJ1-3, the full variable domain reads DVKVTQSSRYLVKRTGEKVFLECVQDMDHENMFWYRQDPGLGLRLIYFSYDVKMKEKGDIPEGYSVSREKKERFSLILESASTNQTSMYLCAAYRGLSGNTIYFGEGSWLTVV.